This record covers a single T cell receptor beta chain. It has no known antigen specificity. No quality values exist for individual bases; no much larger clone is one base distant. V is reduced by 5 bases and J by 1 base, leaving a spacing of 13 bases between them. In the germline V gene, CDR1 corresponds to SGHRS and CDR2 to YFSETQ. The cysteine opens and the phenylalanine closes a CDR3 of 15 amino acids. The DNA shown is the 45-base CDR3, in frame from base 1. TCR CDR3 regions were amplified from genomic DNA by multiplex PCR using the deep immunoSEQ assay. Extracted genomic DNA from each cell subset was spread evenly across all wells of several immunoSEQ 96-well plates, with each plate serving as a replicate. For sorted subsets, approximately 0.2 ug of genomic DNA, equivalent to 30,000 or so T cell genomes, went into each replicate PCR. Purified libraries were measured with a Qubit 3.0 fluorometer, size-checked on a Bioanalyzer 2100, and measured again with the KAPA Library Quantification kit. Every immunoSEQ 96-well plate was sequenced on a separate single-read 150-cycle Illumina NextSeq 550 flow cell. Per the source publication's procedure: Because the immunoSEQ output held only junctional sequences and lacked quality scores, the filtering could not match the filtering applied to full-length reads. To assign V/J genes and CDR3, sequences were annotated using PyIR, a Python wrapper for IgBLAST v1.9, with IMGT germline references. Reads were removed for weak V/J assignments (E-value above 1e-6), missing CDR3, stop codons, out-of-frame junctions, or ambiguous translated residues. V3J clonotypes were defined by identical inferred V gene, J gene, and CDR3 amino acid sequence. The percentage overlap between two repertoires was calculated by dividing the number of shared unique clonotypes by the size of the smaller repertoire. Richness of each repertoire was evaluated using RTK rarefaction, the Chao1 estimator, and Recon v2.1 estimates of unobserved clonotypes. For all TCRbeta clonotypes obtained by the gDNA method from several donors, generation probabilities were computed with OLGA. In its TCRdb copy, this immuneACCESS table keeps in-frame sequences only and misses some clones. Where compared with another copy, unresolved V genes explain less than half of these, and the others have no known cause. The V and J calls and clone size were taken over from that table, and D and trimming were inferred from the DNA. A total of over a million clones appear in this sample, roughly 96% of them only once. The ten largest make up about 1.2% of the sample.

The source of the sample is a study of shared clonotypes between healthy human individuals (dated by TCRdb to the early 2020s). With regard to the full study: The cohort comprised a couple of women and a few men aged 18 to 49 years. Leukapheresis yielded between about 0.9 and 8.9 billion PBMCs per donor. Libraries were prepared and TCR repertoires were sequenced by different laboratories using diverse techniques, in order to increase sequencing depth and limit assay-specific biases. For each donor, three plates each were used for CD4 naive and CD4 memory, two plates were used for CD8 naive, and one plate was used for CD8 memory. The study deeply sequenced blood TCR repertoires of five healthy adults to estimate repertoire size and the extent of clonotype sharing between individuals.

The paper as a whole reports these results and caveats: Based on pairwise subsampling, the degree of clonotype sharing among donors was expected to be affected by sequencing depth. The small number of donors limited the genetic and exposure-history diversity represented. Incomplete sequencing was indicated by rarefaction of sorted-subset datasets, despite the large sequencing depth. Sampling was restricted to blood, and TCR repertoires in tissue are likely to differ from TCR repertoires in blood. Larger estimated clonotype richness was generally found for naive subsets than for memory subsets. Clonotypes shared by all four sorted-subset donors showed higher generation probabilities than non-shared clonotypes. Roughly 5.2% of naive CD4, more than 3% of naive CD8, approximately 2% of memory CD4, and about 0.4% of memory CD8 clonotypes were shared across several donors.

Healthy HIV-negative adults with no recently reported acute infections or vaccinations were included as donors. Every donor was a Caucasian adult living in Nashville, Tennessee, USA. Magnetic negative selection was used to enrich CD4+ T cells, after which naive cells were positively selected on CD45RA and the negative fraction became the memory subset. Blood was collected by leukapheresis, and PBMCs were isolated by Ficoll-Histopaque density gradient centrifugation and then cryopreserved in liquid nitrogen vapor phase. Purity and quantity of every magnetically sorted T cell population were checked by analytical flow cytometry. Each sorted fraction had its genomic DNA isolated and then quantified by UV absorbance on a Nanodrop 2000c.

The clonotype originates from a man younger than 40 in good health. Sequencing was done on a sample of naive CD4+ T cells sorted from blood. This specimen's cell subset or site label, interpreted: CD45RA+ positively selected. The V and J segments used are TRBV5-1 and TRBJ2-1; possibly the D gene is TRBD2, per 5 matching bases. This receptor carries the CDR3 CASRGSRNSYNEQFF. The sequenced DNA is TGCGCCAGCAGGGGGAGCAGAAATTCCTACAATGAGCAGTTCTTC.